The T cell receptor (beta chain) described here comes from a study of identical twins. Germline loops: CDR1 DFQATT, CDR2 SNEGSKA (reference sequence). CDR3 length equals 13 residues. The V and J ends lost 6 bases and 0 bases respectively, with 10 bases between them. One entry per CDR3 protein, called by TCRdb with MiXCR from the 5' RACE reads. Among under 900,000 distinct CDR3 sequences listed, about 20% were seen once. This clonotype turned up a few times. These data also featured in a second study, about T cells expressing NK-cell markers.

The TCR was taken from a woman aged 18-29 years in good health. This chain connects TRBV20-1 to TRBJ2-3; possibly TRBD2 for D (6 bases). Sequenced sample: PBMCs. The CDR3 protein is CSAIGTSTDTQYF. The CDR3 DNA reads as TGCAGTGCCATAGGGACTAGCACAGATACGCAGTATTTT.